This TCR beta chain was profiled in a study of vaccination and CD4 T cells after COVID-19. Study-level points and caveats: The analysis of convalescent patients involved relatively few individuals and lacked early post-infection timepoints.

Concerning this clonotype: Its antigen is unknown.

Treatment given: approximately 10-day PBMC culture with coronavirus spike peptide pools or control peptides (ViraFEST assay). Those CD4+ T cells from the unexposed donor predate the COVID-19 pandemic (2011-2018). Germline values: CDR1 GTSNPN, CDR2 SVGIG (reference sequence). The CDR3 extends over 12 amino acids. The V end lost 0 bases, the J end lost 4 bases, and 6 bases lay between the germline ends. Oncomine TCR Beta short-read sequencing was applied to DNA from cultured CD4+ T cells. TCRdb reprocessed the PCR reads via MiXCR and lists one record per CDR3 protein. The sample includes around 6,100 distinct CDR3 sequences, around 48% of them seen just once.

The chain has TRBV30 and TRBJ1-1; D unclear. Sequencing was performed on CD4+ T cells from blood, cultured in vitro. The clonotype comes from a human donor in good health. CDR3 sequence reads: CAWSVRSTEAFF. In DNA form, the CDR3 reads TGTGCCTGGAGTGTAAGATCCACTGAAGCTTTCTTT. The entire variable domain, with the rest obtained from reference TRBV30 and TRBJ1-1, is as follows: SQTIHQWPATLVQPVGSPLSLECTVEGTSNPNLYWYRQAAGRGLQLLFYSVGIGQISSEVPQNLSASRPQDRQFILSSKKLLLSDSGFYLCAWSVRSTEAFFGQGTRLTVV.